The 26 T cell receptor beta chains given below trace back to one sample, sequenced in a study of cytomegalovirus exposure and HLA in healthy donors. Vbeta (60) and Jbeta (13) primers were used in the PCR. The repertoire was sequenced with immunoSEQ multiplex PCR; TCRdb's copy has only in-frame clones and lacks some. In the table there are about 120,000 clones, 70% to 80% of which are singletons. Material: PBMCs. These receptor sequences come from a woman between 18 and 29 years old in good health and CMV-seronegative.

This clone showed up just once. The chain recombines TRBV28 with TRBJ1-1, with D possibly matching TRBD1 (5 bases). The CDR3 consists of 15 residues. Germline assignment: CDR1 MDHEN and CDR2 SYDVKM. V was trimmed by 5 bases and J by 3 bases, leaving 16 bases between them. The CDR3 region has the DNA TGTGCCAGCAGTACAAATTCTCGGGGGTACACTGAAGCTTTCTTT. Its protein product is CASSTNSRGYTEAFF. The whole variable domain, remainder taken from reference TRBV28 and TRBJ1-1, is DVKVTQSSRYLVKRTGEKVFLECVQDMDHENMFWYRQDPGLGLRLIYFSYDVKMKEKGDIPEGYSVSREKKERFSLILESASTNQTSMYLCASSTNSRGYTEAFFGQGTRLTVV.

The chain carries TRBV4-1 and TRBJ2-7, with 7 bases fitting TRBD2. CDR3 length equals 14 residues. J was trimmed by 3 bases and V by 2 bases; bases with no gene match: 4. Germline-derived CDR1 and CDR2 are MGHRA and YSYEKL. This CDR3 reads CASSQLAERYEQYF. CDR3 in DNA: TGCGCCAGCAGCCAACTAGCGGAGCGCTACGAGCAGTACTTC.

The chain joins TRBV4-1 to TRBJ1-2; D uncertain. The length of the CDR3 is 14 residues. Looked up from germline, CDR1 is MGHRA and CDR2 is YSYEKL. Trimming took off 4 bases at V and 4 bases at J, with 13 bases between the two ends. The CDR3 spells CASSPLGLSYGYTF. The CDR3 coding sequence is TGCGCCAGCAGCCCCCTGGGCCTGTCCTATGGCTACACCTTC.

This chain links TRBV9 with TRBJ1-2; maybe TRBD1 (5 bases). V lost 4 bases to trimming and J lost 0 bases, with 10 bases between them. The CDR3 is 14 amino acids. CDR1 is SGDLS and CDR2 is YYNGEE in the germline V gene. CDR3 loop: CASSLQGTNYGYTF. In DNA, the CDR3 is TGTGCCAGCAGCCTCCAGGGCACTAACTATGGCTACACCTTC.

Written as DNA, the CDR3 is TGTGCCAGCAGAGACAGGGGTCGCACTGAAGCTTTCTTT. This translates into CASRDRGRTEAFF. V gene TRBV6-1 combines with J gene TRBJ1-1, with 8 bases that match TRBD1. CDR1 and CDR2 (germline): MNHNS, SASEGT. After removal of 6 bases from V and 4 bases from J, the junction contained 4 bases not matched to a gene. The CDR3 contains 13 residues.

The J gene is TRBJ1-5, the V gene TRBV27; D possibly corresponds to TRBD1 (5 bases). This CDR3 is 15 amino acids long. CDR1 is MNHEY, CDR2 SMNVEV, per germline (reference sequence). V was cut by 0 bases and J by 2 bases, with 8 bases left in between. CDR3 bases: TGTGCCAGCAGTTTATCCCGGGGGGGCAATCAGCCCCAGCATTTT. Translation: CASSLSRGGNQPQHF.

The chain combines TRBV19 with TRBJ1-1; possibly TRBD1 for D (5 bases). Trimming cost V 5 bases and J 5 bases, with 24 bases left between them. This CDR3 has 17 amino acids. Germline V gene sequence: CDR1 LNHDA, CDR2 SQIVND (reference sequence). CDR3 coding DNA: TGTGCCAGTAGTCCCCCCCCAGACAGAGCGTCTCGGACTGAAGCTTTCTTT. This translates into CASSPPPDRASRTEAFF.

The chain has TRBV7-9 and TRBJ1-5, with unresolved D. V lost 1 base, J lost 8 bases, and 6 bases lay in between. In germline, CDR1 is SEHNR, CDR2 FQNEAQ (reference sequence). The CDR3 contains 12 residues. CDR3 in DNA: TGTGCCAGCAGCTTAGGGGCCGAGCCCCAGCATTTT. It translates to CASSLGAEPQHF.

The J gene is TRBJ2-5, the V gene TRBV7-3, with D uncertain. V was clipped by 1 base and J by 4 bases, with 7 bases between them. The CDR3 totals 13 residues. From germline, CDR1 is SGHTA and CDR2 FQGTGA. CDR3 residues: CASSLNSGETQYF. The CDR3 DNA reads as TGTGCCAGCAGCTTAAACTCGGGAGAGACCCAGTACTTC.

The chain has TRBV14 and TRBJ2-5; D is perhaps TRBD2 (5 bases). V was clipped by 1 base and J by 7 bases, with 10 bases between them. Per the germline V gene, CDR1 is SGHDN and CDR2 is FVKESK. This CDR3 comprises 13 residues. CDR3 loop: CASSQVFSGTQYF. The DNA of the CDR3 is TGTGCCAGCAGCCAAGTTTTCAGCGGGACCCAGTACTTC.

V is TRBV28 and J is TRBJ1-1; D call uncertain. Trimming took off 3 bases at V and 5 bases at J, with 10 bases between the two ends. The CDR3 consists of 13 residues. Germline CDR1 is MDHEN and CDR2 is SYDVKM. CDR3 sequence: CASSFLGRTEAFF. Written as DNA, the CDR3 is TGTGCCAGCAGTTTTCTAGGGAGGACTGAAGCTTTCTTT. Full variable domain (rest looked up from reference TRBV28 and TRBJ1-1): DVKVTQSSRYLVKRTGEKVFLECVQDMDHENMFWYRQDPGLGLRLIYFSYDVKMKEKGDIPEGYSVSREKKERFSLILESASTNQTSMYLCASSFLGRTEAFFGQGTRLTVV.

The chain uses TRBV4-1 and TRBJ1-1; D gene unclear. From germline, CDR1 is MGHRA and CDR2 YSYEKL. The CDR3 contains 15 residues. The V gene lost 3 bases and the J gene lost 1 base, with 12 bases spanning the gap. The CDR3 spells CASSHFTRENTEAFF. CDR3 nucleotides: TGCGCCAGCAGCCACTTCACACGGGAGAACACTGAAGCTTTCTTT.

This clone has only one observation. CDR3 sequence reads: CAWKAGPYEQYF. DNA of the CDR3: TGTGCCTGGAAAGCGGGGCCCTACGAGCAGTACTTC. The J gene is TRBJ2-7, the V gene TRBV30; 7 bases map to TRBD2. Germline CDR1 GTSNPN, CDR2 SVGIG (reference sequence). V gave up 4 bases and J gave up 2 bases; unmatched junction bases: 2. This CDR3 is built from 12 residues.

V is TRBV5-1 and J is TRBJ2-2; 8 positions match TRBD2. The V segment lost 3 bases and the J segment 4 bases; nucleotides outside the gene matches: 5. Germline CDR1 reads SGHRS; CDR2 reads YFSETQ. The CDR3 consists of 15 residues. As DNA, the CDR3 is TGCGCCAGCAGCTACGGACTAGCTAGCACCGGGGAGCTGTTTTTT. Encoded protein: CASSYGLASTGELFF. The entire variable domain, with the rest obtained from reference TRBV5-1 and TRBJ2-2, is as follows: KAGVTQTPRYLIKTRGQQVTLSCSPISGHRSVSWYQQTPGQGLQFLFEYFSETQRNKGNFPGRFSGRQFSNSRSEMNVSTLELGDSALYLCASSYGLASTGELFFGEGSRLTVL.

This clone was observed once. The genes are TRBV27 and TRBJ2-7, with 7 nucleotides matching TRBD2. CDR1 and CDR2 from the germline V gene are MNHEY and SMNVEV (reference sequence). Trimming removed 6 bases from V and 2 bases from J; junction bases left unmatched: 10. The length of the CDR3 is 15 residues. This CDR3 reads CASSLSGGSPYEQYF. The CDR3 nucleotides read TGTGCCAGCAGCTTGTCGGGGGGAAGCCCCTACGAGCAGTACTTC.

The CDR3 is CASSPRDTQYF. CDR3 sequence (DNA): TGTGCCAGCAGCCCGCGGGATACGCAGTATTTT. V gene TRBV28 combines with J gene TRBJ2-3; no clear D gene. The V gene's germline CDR1 is MDHEN and CDR2 SYDVKM. V gave up 6 bases and J gave up 6 bases, with 7 bases separating them. This CDR3 contains 11 residues.

This clone is a singleton in its sample. The rearrangement links TRBV11-2 to TRBJ1-5, with D unclear. Germline V gene data show CDR1 as SGHAT and CDR2 as FQNNGV. V lost 2 bases, J lost 3 bases, and 11 bases lay in between. The CDR3 runs to 15 residues. The CDR3 DNA is TGTGCCAGCAGCTTACAATCGGGGTTCAATCAGCCCCAGCATTTT. It translates to CASSLQSGFNQPQHF.

The chain has TRBV14 and TRBJ1-1; 8 bases are a match to TRBD1. The V gene end was trimmed by 4 bases and the J gene end by 0 bases; junction bases not matched to a gene: 4. Germline lookup yields CDR1 SGHDN and CDR2 FVKESK. This CDR3 is built from 15 residues. DNA for the CDR3: TGTGCCAGCAGCCGAAGGACAGGGATGAACACTGAAGCTTTCTTT. Translation: CASSRRTGMNTEAFF.

This clone occurred a few times. A much larger clone lies one base from this, so it may be a read error. No conserved phenylalanine or tryptophan is present at the end of the CDR3, so a read error is the likely explanation. V is TRBV5-1 and J is TRBJ1-4; D is ambiguous. V lost 4 bases and J lost 7, with 14 bases in between. Germline CDR1 reads SGHRS; CDR2 reads YFSETQ. There are 14 residues in the CDR3. The CDR3 region has the DNA TGCGCCAGCAGCCAAGACTCGTATAGTGAAAAACTGTTTGTT. Protein: CASSQDSYSEKLFV.

The V and J genes are TRBV6-5 and TRBJ1-2, with 9 bases fitting TRBD1. Per germline, CDR1 MNHEY and CDR2 SVGAGI. CDR3 size: 16 residues. The ends lost 4 bases at V and 0 bases at J; junction bases unmatched: 6. The CDR3: CASSLGTGPANYGYTF. CDR3 bases: TGTGCCAGCAGTTTAGGGACAGGGCCTGCTAACTATGGCTACACCTTC.

The chain links TRBV15 to TRBJ2-1, with 7 bases lining up with TRBD1. Germline-derived CDR1 and CDR2 are LNHNV and YYDKDF (reference sequence). CDR3 length: 14 residues. J lost 5 bases, V lost 8 bases, and 9 bases had no gene match. The CDR3 coding sequence is TGTGCCACCGCTCAAGGGGGCCGGAACAATGAGCAGTTCTTC. This translates into CATAQGGRNNEQFF. Based on the CDR3 plus reference TRBV15 and TRBJ2-1, the full variable domain is DAMVIQNPRYQVTQFGKPVTLSCSQTLNHNVMYWYQQKSSQAPKLLFHYYDKDFNNEADTPDNFQSRRPNTSFCFLDIRSPGLGDTAMYLCATAQGGRNNEQFFGPGTRLTVL.

This chain joins TRBV4-1 and TRBJ2-1, with D maybe TRBD2 (5 bases). Germline CDR1 reads MGHRA; CDR2 reads YSYEKL. V lost 0 bases to trimming and J lost 0 bases, with 15 bases between them. CDR3 size: 18 residues. CDR3 bases: TGCGCCAGCAGCCAAGACAAGGCCCTAGGGAGCTCCTACAATGAGCAGTTCTTC. Translation: CASSQDKALGSSYNEQFF.

The chain has TRBV27 and TRBJ1-2, with 7 nucleotides matching TRBD1. There are 15 residues in the CDR3. The germline CDR1 and CDR2 sequences are MNHEY and SMNVEV (reference sequence). V trimming: 6 bases; J trimming: 2 bases; junction bases outside the gene matches: 9. CDR3 DNA: TGTGCCAGCAGACCGCGGGACAGACCAAACTATGGCTACACCTTC. Amino acid sequence: CASRPRDRPNYGYTF.

The chain joins TRBV1 to TRBJ2-5; TRBD2 is taken as the D call from the table, unchecked against the DNA. TRBV1 has pseudogene status. CDR3 length equals 17 residues. In nucleotides, the CDR3 is TGCACCAGCAGCCCGGTGAGGATAGCGGGGGGAAAAGAGACCCAGTACTTC. Residues: CTSSPVRIAGGKETQYF.

The gene calls are TRBV28 and TRBJ2-5; TRBD2 is a possible D gene (6 bases). The CDR3 sequence is 15 residues long. The V end lost 2 bases, the J end lost 2 bases, and 12 bases lay between the germline ends. Germline CDR1 is MDHEN and CDR2 is SYDVKM. The CDR3 loop is CASSLLAGGQETQYF. In nucleotides, the CDR3 is TGTGCCAGCAGTTTACTAGCAGGAGGGCAAGAGACCCAGTACTTC.

This clone turned up a few times. The chain has TRBV28 and TRBJ1-1; D uncertain. CDR1 and CDR2 from the germline V gene are MDHEN and SYDVKM. CDR3 length: 14 amino acids. Deletions cut 3 bases from V and 0 bases from J, with 8 bases between. The CDR3 region is CASSLEQLNTEAFF. The CDR3 nucleotides read TGTGCCAGCAGTTTGGAACAGCTGAACACTGAAGCTTTCTTT.